The rows below give T cell receptor beta chains drawn from one sample of a study of Ad26.COV2.S vaccination and SARS-CoV-2 variants. The repertoire was sequenced with immunoSEQ multiplex PCR; TCRdb's copy has only in-frame clones and lacks some. This sample carries about 400,000 clones, 83% of them seen once, and the ten largest clones take 7% to 9.5%. Sequencing was performed on peripheral blood, taken in a trial of Ad26.COV2.S vaccine versus placebo. Every receptor here comes from a person aged 18-60 years who received the Ad26.COV2.S COVID-19 vaccine or a placebo. Each CDR3 is given without its conserved first and last residue. Fields, in order: CDR3 protein, CDR3 length, J gene, V gene.

cdr3_aa: ASSPGEARNQPQH; cdr3_length: 13; j_call: TRBJ1-5; v_call: TRBV9
cdr3_aa: ASKDFVGPQH; cdr3_length: 10; j_call: TRBJ1-5; v_call: TRBV6-5
cdr3_aa: ASSITGTSSYEQY; cdr3_length: 13; j_call: TRBJ2-7; v_call: TRBV7-2
cdr3_aa: ATSRDSSYEQY; cdr3_length: 11; j_call: TRBJ2-7; v_call: TRBV15
cdr3_aa: ASSWGRNEKLF; cdr3_length: 11; j_call: TRBJ1-4; v_call: TRBV13
cdr3_aa: ASSPRPQNSPLH; cdr3_length: 12; j_call: TRBJ1-6; v_call: TRBV11-2
cdr3_aa: ASRSENTEAF; cdr3_length: 10; j_call: TRBJ1-1; v_call: TRBV4-1
cdr3_aa: SASVDTQY; cdr3_length: 8; j_call: TRBJ2-3; v_call: TRBV20-1
cdr3_aa: ASSSTRNTGANVLT; cdr3_length: 14; j_call: TRBJ2-6; v_call: TRBV7-2
cdr3_aa: ASSDGTGNTEAF; cdr3_length: 12; j_call: TRBJ1-1; v_call: TRBV25-1
cdr3_aa: ASSLSRLSVSGYT; cdr3_length: 13; j_call: TRBJ1-2; v_call: TRBV27
cdr3_aa: ASSRGPGGASVANEKLF; cdr3_length: 17; j_call: TRBJ1-4; v_call: TRBV4-2
cdr3_aa: ASSDREVGDEQF; cdr3_length: 12; j_call: TRBJ2-1; v_call: TRBV5-1
cdr3_aa: ASSPGTGWTEAF; cdr3_length: 12; j_call: TRBJ1-1; v_call: TRBV18
cdr3_aa: ASSPQGEGVYGYT; cdr3_length: 13; j_call: TRBJ1-2; v_call: TRBV6-5
cdr3_aa: ASSEVTDTQY; cdr3_length: 10; j_call: TRBJ2-3; v_call: TRBV2
cdr3_aa: ASSRGGDADTQY; cdr3_length: 12; j_call: TRBJ2-3; v_call: TRBV19
cdr3_aa: ASSLYRRGQNSPLH; cdr3_length: 14; j_call: TRBJ1-6; v_call: TRBV7-3
cdr3_aa: ASNYKREVSETQY; cdr3_length: 13; j_call: TRBJ2-5; v_call: TRBV6-5
cdr3_aa: ASSTRDRVEQY; cdr3_length: 11; j_call: TRBJ2-7; v_call: TRBV6-5
cdr3_aa: ASSRSMERGSSDTQY; cdr3_length: 15; j_call: TRBJ2-3; v_call: TRBV18
cdr3_aa: ASGRGWGRGDTGELF; cdr3_length: 15; j_call: TRBJ2-2; v_call: TRBV2
cdr3_aa: ASSEDLAGGPYNEQF; cdr3_length: 15; j_call: TRBJ2-1; v_call: TRBV25-1
cdr3_aa: ASSQATGRLGEQY; cdr3_length: 13; j_call: TRBJ2-7; v_call: TRBV14
cdr3_aa: ASSLKLAGETQY; cdr3_length: 12; j_call: TRBJ2-5; v_call: TRBV7-2
cdr3_aa: AWNRRPSANNEQF; cdr3_length: 13; j_call: TRBJ2-1; v_call: TRBV30
cdr3_aa: ASSQFLEAANTGELF; cdr3_length: 15; j_call: TRBJ2-2; v_call: TRBV4-3
cdr3_aa: ASSFTGSGANVLT; cdr3_length: 13; j_call: TRBJ2-6; v_call: TRBV5-6
cdr3_aa: ASRPPGTDTQY; cdr3_length: 11; j_call: TRBJ2-3; v_call: TRBV6-6
cdr3_aa: ASSLMGIWNYGYT; cdr3_length: 13; j_call: TRBJ1-2; v_call: TRBV11-2
cdr3_aa: ASSRGQGTDTQY; cdr3_length: 12; j_call: TRBJ2-3; v_call: TRBV4-2
cdr3_aa: ASSPAYEQY; cdr3_length: 9; j_call: TRBJ2-7; v_call: TRBV5-8
cdr3_aa: ASSQGQGSTGELF; cdr3_length: 13; j_call: TRBJ2-2; v_call: TRBV18
cdr3_aa: ASSPPYNSPLH; cdr3_length: 11; j_call: TRBJ1-6; v_call: TRBV27
cdr3_aa: ASSEYGGGSTDTQY; cdr3_length: 14; j_call: TRBJ2-3; v_call: TRBV10-2
cdr3_aa: ASSLSLELATNEKLF; cdr3_length: 15; j_call: TRBJ1-4; v_call: TRBV28
cdr3_aa: ASSLGGPNSPLH; cdr3_length: 12; j_call: TRBJ1-6; v_call: TRBV5-1
cdr3_aa: AIRWSSSTDTQY; cdr3_length: 12; j_call: TRBJ2-3; v_call: TRBV10-3
cdr3_aa: ASSSLGQPGTEAF; cdr3_length: 13; j_call: TRBJ1-1; v_call: TRBV6-5
cdr3_aa: ASSISSGTGAYEQY; cdr3_length: 14; j_call: TRBJ2-7; v_call: TRBV19
cdr3_aa: ASSEAFRMSNQPQH; cdr3_length: 14; j_call: TRBJ1-5; v_call: TRBV6-1
cdr3_aa: ASSPIVGPNNEQF; cdr3_length: 13; j_call: TRBJ2-1; v_call: TRBV11-3
cdr3_aa: ASSQEGTSSYEQY; cdr3_length: 13; j_call: TRBJ2-7; v_call: TRBV4-2
cdr3_aa: ASSPLGLQNTEAF; cdr3_length: 13; j_call: TRBJ1-1; v_call: TRBV2
cdr3_aa: ASSRGTGLYGYT; cdr3_length: 12; j_call: TRBJ1-2; v_call: TRBV4-3
cdr3_aa: ASSRGWGGQTDTQY; cdr3_length: 14; j_call: TRBJ2-3; v_call: TRBV5-4
cdr3_aa: ASSRDRVHTEAF; cdr3_length: 12; j_call: TRBJ1-1; v_call: TRBV5-1
cdr3_aa: ACRLLGGEETQY; cdr3_length: 12; j_call: TRBJ2-5; v_call: TRBV18
cdr3_aa: ASSSPFFTEAF; cdr3_length: 11; j_call: TRBJ1-1; v_call: TRBV7-9
cdr3_aa: ASSVVPGLEGNEQF; cdr3_length: 14; j_call: TRBJ2-1; v_call: TRBV9
cdr3_aa: ASSLGGREVTGELF; cdr3_length: 14; j_call: TRBJ2-2; v_call: TRBV7-3
cdr3_aa: SVAKGQRLTDTQY; cdr3_length: 13; j_call: TRBJ2-3; v_call: TRBV29-1
cdr3_aa: ASSWDSGGAGNIQY; cdr3_length: 14; j_call: TRBJ2-4; v_call: TRBV5-1
cdr3_aa: AISETGGRDTQY; cdr3_length: 12; j_call: TRBJ2-3; v_call: TRBV10-3